These T cell receptor beta chains were read from a single sample in a study of T-cell memory formation after mild COVID-19. Via MiXCR, TCRdb re-called the 5' RACE reads, giving one row per CDR3 protein. The sample includes some 180,000 distinct CDR3 sequences, 10% to 15% of them seen just once. The sample comprised PBMCs or a T cell subset sorted from them (not recorded which). Every receptor here comes from a man aged 18 to 30 who had mild COVID-19 (a few samples of this study predate the infection). Cell type and time point are not known. The CDR3 runs from the conserved cysteine through the conserved F or W. Fields, in order: J gene, V gene, D gene, CDR3 length, CDR3 protein. A D gene is named only where the DNA matches it firmly.

TRBJ2-6	TRBV10-3	-	17	CAISEALGNSGANVLTF
TRBJ2-5	TRBV5-1	TRBD1	14	CASSDTQGGETQYF
TRBJ2-5	TRBV9	TRBD1	16	CASSVRQGFPQETQYF
TRBJ1-2	TRBV7-2	TRBD1	15	CASGETWEGAGSYTF
TRBJ1-2	TRBV28	-	14	CASSLEAGRRGYTF
TRBJ1-1	TRBV11-2	-	15	CASSFAREVNTEAFF
TRBJ1-2	TRBV5-1	-	15	CASSPLGASNYGYTF
TRBJ2-7	TRBV20-1	TRBD1	15	CSARVTGTGVGEQYF
TRBJ2-2	TRBV12-3/TRBV12-4	-	14	CASTPSRRAGELFF
TRBJ1-5	TRBV20-1	-	12	CSALRENQPQHF
TRBJ2-4	TRBV7-2	-	15	CASSLAGIAKNIQYF
TRBJ1-4	TRBV7-8	-	16	CASSFAGAGYSEKLFF
TRBJ1-6	TRBV14	TRBD1	15	CASSQAGTGYSPLHF
TRBJ1-1	TRBV5-1	-	16	CASSLAEAGSNTEAFF
TRBJ2-4	TRBV18	TRBD2	14	CASSPTSGEDIQYF
TRBJ2-7	TRBV5-1	-	13	CASRRADSYEQYF
TRBJ1-5	TRBV7-2	-	13	CASSQNGNQPQHF
TRBJ2-1	TRBV7-2	TRBD2	15	CASSLVAGVYNEQFF
TRBJ2-1	TRBV10-3	TRBD2	16	CAISESVAGGPREQFF
TRBJ2-3	TRBV7-8	-	16	CASSRGLSRDTDTQYF
TRBJ2-5	TRBV5-1	-	14	CASSNFWAEETQYF
TRBJ2-4	TRBV5-1	-	15	CASSSGVGAKNIQYF
TRBJ2-7	TRBV5-1	-	15	CASSNGKRSSYEQYF
TRBJ1-2	TRBV7-2	TRBD1	18	CASSRSGTGIMGPSGYTF
TRBJ2-1	TRBV29-1	TRBD2	15	CSASLTSGGVYEQFF
TRBJ2-1	TRBV5-1	-	12	CASSLVGDEQFF
TRBJ1-6	TRBV7-2	-	16	CASSTRGGSYNSPLHF
TRBJ1-2	TRBV12-3/TRBV12-4	-	15	CASSLRRVLGYGYTF
TRBJ2-1	TRBV5-1	TRBD1	14	CASSFEGAGANQFF
TRBJ2-1	TRBV5-1	TRBD2	14	CASSLTASGAQQFF
TRBJ1-5	TRBV5-1	-	13	CASSLRDGGPQHF
TRBJ2-5	TRBV20-1	TRBD2	14	CSATSGGRQETQYF
TRBJ2-7	TRBV12-3/TRBV12-4	-	17	CASSFGGLGGRDYEQYF
TRBJ2-6	TRBV5-1	TRBD1	15	CASSAGGFGANVLTF
TRBJ2-3	TRBV7-3	TRBD2	16	CASSQGGGGLPDTQYF
TRBJ2-2	TRBV19	-	13	CASSIGADGELYF
TRBJ1-1	TRBV29-1	-	12	CSVGAGKTEAFF
TRBJ2-5	TRBV20-1	TRBD2	15	CSARGTSGGGETQYF
TRBJ2-1	TRBV6-2/TRBV6-3	TRBD2	16	CASSYLRGDSYNEQFF
TRBJ1-1	TRBV6-4	-	12	CASTPYRHEAFF
TRBJ2-3	TRBV7-2	-	12	CASSPQRATQYF
TRBJ1-2	TRBV18	-	16	CASSPQTGSWGYGYTF
TRBJ1-5	TRBV5-1	-	14	CASSLGDQNQPQHF
TRBJ2-7	TRBV20-1	TRBD1	14	CSASGQGNTYEQYF
TRBJ1-1	TRBV9	TRBD1	17	CASSVAAGTGSNTEAFF
TRBJ2-7	TRBV4-2	TRBD2	14	CASSQGTRDSEQYF
TRBJ2-7	TRBV25-1	-	16	CASSEQEGPVTYEQYF
TRBJ1-5	TRBV28	-	12	CASNTGRQPQHF
TRBJ1-1	TRBV6-1	TRBD1	15	CASSEPGQGNTEAFF
TRBJ2-3	TRBV5-6	-	12	CASSFVDETQYF
TRBJ1-1	TRBV5-1	-	15	CASSFGADQNTEAFF
TRBJ2-5	TRBV3-2	-	13	CASSHGQVETQYF
TRBJ2-2	TRBV10-1	-	14	CASSEGVWTGELFF
TRBJ2-5	TRBV15	-	16	CATSRAPGEVQETQYF
TRBJ1-5	TRBV7-2	TRBD1	15	CASSLVQGEGQPQHF
TRBJ1-1	TRBV7-2	-	14	CASSQAGGSAEAFF
TRBJ2-7	TRBV12-3/TRBV12-4	-	12	CASSWTIYEQYF
TRBJ2-3	TRBV25-1	-	13	CASSNTGTDTQYF